A selection of T cell receptor beta chains follows, all from one sample in a study of blood T cell repertoires in COVID-19. The repertoire was sequenced with immunoSEQ multiplex PCR; TCRdb's copy has only in-frame clones and lacks some. The data contain fewer than 250,000 clones, 80% to 95% of them seen just once; the ten biggest clones take up around 0.84%. Sample: peripheral blood. The receptors stem from a man in his sixties with COVID-19, enrolled during active disease. Both conserved end residues are part of each CDR3. Fields, in order: J gene, V gene, CDR3 protein.

j_call: TRBJ1-5; v_call: TRBV21-1; cdr3_aa: CASSSWDRGHGNQPQHF
j_call: TRBJ1-1; v_call: TRBV11-2; cdr3_aa: CASSLHSSRQGLRGAFF
j_call: TRBJ2-3; v_call: TRBV3-1/TRBV3-2; cdr3_aa: CASSQTSSGASTDTQYF
j_call: TRBJ2-5; v_call: TRBV9; cdr3_aa: CASSVGSEETQYF
j_call: TRBJ2-1; v_call: TRBV9; cdr3_aa: CASSPEGGRGYNEQFF
j_call: TRBJ1-1; v_call: TRBV28; cdr3_aa: CASRERGNTEAFF
j_call: TRBJ2-2; v_call: TRBV7-2; cdr3_aa: CASSLEGQTNTGELFF
j_call: TRBJ2-7; v_call: TRBV10-3; cdr3_aa: CAIADSGEHEQYF
j_call: TRBJ1-1; v_call: TRBV28; cdr3_aa: CASSPSPTHMNTEAFF
j_call: TRBJ1-4; v_call: TRBV5-1; cdr3_aa: CASSLAYGGERPTNEKLFF
j_call: TRBJ2-4; v_call: TRBV28; cdr3_aa: CASSQTGAAIQYF
j_call: TRBJ1-6; v_call: TRBV7-9; cdr3_aa: CASSLDDTLGSPLHF
j_call: TRBJ1-2; v_call: TRBV6-2/TRBV6-3; cdr3_aa: CASSYSGRSGYGYTF
j_call: TRBJ1-1; v_call: TRBV5-1; cdr3_aa: CASSVLGGNTEAFF
j_call: TRBJ2-5; v_call: TRBV18; cdr3_aa: CASSRTGGRGETQYF
j_call: TRBJ2-3; v_call: TRBV29-1; cdr3_aa: CSSRQGVKDTQYF
j_call: TRBJ2-2; v_call: TRBV3-1/TRBV3-2; cdr3_aa: CASSQLAPGELFF
j_call: TRBJ2-7; v_call: TRBV19; cdr3_aa: CASSWTLSYEQYF
j_call: TRBJ1-2; v_call: TRBV28; cdr3_aa: CASKAGLGGYTF
j_call: TRBJ2-7; v_call: TRBV5-1; cdr3_aa: CASSSRTGYEQYF
j_call: TRBJ2-5; v_call: TRBV5-4; cdr3_aa: CASSLPPTQGHETQYF
j_call: TRBJ1-2; v_call: TRBV27; cdr3_aa: CASSPDRAPGYGYTF
j_call: TRBJ1-1; v_call: TRBV11-2; cdr3_aa: CASSLGDTEAFF
j_call: TRBJ2-3; v_call: TRBV27; cdr3_aa: CASSVVAGGPPDTQYF
j_call: TRBJ2-2; v_call: TRBV3-1/TRBV3-2; cdr3_aa: CASSGRGGAGELFF
j_call: TRBJ1-1; v_call: TRBV6-6; cdr3_aa: CASGLTGGKAEAFF
j_call: TRBJ2-1; v_call: TRBV10-2; cdr3_aa: CASSATGYNEQFF
j_call: TRBJ2-7; v_call: TRBV20-1; cdr3_aa: CSASPSQVYEQYF
j_call: TRBJ1-4; v_call: TRBV11-2; cdr3_aa: CASSPRVSTNEKLFF
j_call: TRBJ1-1; v_call: TRBV19; cdr3_aa: CASKFQGQMNTEAFF
j_call: TRBJ2-7; v_call: TRBV9; cdr3_aa: CASSPSDSPHEQYF
j_call: TRBJ2-3; v_call: TRBV5-1; cdr3_aa: CASSQGLGNTDTQYF
j_call: TRBJ1-1; v_call: TRBV27; cdr3_aa: CASSSNPGQGRTEAFF